This T cell receptor beta chain derives from a study of cytomegalovirus exposure and HLA in healthy donors. Across the whole study: Prior work identified 100 million to 130 million unique TCR beta sequences in some 200 million T cells. The study's early data release held about 85 million unique TCRs from HLA-typed donors.

Findings and limits, study-wide: Several top significant clusters appeared, in a later analysis, to be linked to common viral pathogens.

In this sample, this clone turned up a few times. Its matching antigen is unknown. J lost 2 bases, V lost 8 bases, and 7 bases had no gene match. This CDR3 spans 15 amino acids. Germline CDR1 is MDHEN and CDR2 is SYDVKM. PCR primers comprised 60 Vbeta and 13 Jbeta primers. The repertoire was sequenced with immunoSEQ multiplex PCR; TCRdb's copy has only in-frame clones and lacks some. The sample records approximately 95,000 clones, roughly 79% being singletons. The receptor comes from a woman in her 70s in good health and CMV-seropositive. The chain couples TRBV28 to TRBJ2-2, with 8 bases identical to TRBD2. The sequenced sample consisted of PBMCs. As DNA, the CDR3 is TGTGCCAGCGGTACGGCGGGAGGAAACACCGGGGAGCTGTTTTTT. Its protein is CASGTAGGNTGELFF.